This TCR beta chain appears in the sequencing data of a study of blood T cells in healthy people across ages. In the case of this clonotype: This sequence may be a read error, since a much larger clone differs from it by one base.

Next came a second PCR, run for roughly 6 to 11 cycles, which used a sample-barcoded 5' primer along with a J-beta primer mix. TCRdb re-derived calls from the 5' RACE reads in MiXCR, one entry per CDR3 protein. The sample consists of about 670,000 distinct CDR3 sequences, over 40% of them appearing once. Germline CDR1 reads MGHDK; CDR2 reads SYGVNS. CDR3 length: 16 amino acids. Trimming stripped 2 bases from V and 1 base from J, with 11 bases between. This sequence originates from a woman older than 75 in good health. The V gene is TRBV25-1, the J gene TRBJ1-4; a weak D match, TRBD1 (5 bases). Input material: blood. CDR3 sequence reads: CASSEPVGETNEKLFF. The CDR3 coding sequence is TGTGCCAGCAGTGAACCGGTGGGGGAAACTAATGAAAAACTGTTTTTT.